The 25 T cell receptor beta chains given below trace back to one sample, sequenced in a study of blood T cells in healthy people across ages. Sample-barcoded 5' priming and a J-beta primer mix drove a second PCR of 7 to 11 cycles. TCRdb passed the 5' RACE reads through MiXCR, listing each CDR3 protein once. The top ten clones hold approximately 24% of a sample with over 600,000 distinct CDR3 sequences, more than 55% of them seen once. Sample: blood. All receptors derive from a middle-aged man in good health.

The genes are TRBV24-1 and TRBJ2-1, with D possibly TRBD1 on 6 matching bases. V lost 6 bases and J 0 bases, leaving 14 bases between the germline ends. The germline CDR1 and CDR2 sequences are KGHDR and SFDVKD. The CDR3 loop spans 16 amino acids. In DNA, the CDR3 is TGTGCCACCAGTTCTTCGACAGGAAGCTCCTACAATGAGCAGTTCTTC. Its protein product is CATSSSTGSSYNEQFF.

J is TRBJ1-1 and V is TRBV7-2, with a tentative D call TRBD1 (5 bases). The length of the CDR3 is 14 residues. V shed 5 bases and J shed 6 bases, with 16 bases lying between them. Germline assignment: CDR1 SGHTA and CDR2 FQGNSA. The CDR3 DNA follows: TGTGCCAGCAGCCCCTATCCGGGACGGTCTGAAGCTTTCTTT. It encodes CASSPYPGRSEAFF.

Here the CDR3 DNA reads TGTGCCAGCAGTCCACCTCTTTCGTCTTGGGTTTCGTCTTGGGGCTACACCTTC. Translating it yields CASSPPLSSWVSSWGYTF. The chain couples TRBV27 to TRBJ1-2; D ambiguous. This CDR3 is 18 amino acids long. Between the trimmed V and J ends, which lost 5 bases and 8 bases, there was a span of 30 bases. Per germline, CDR1 MNHEY and CDR2 SMNVEV (reference sequence).

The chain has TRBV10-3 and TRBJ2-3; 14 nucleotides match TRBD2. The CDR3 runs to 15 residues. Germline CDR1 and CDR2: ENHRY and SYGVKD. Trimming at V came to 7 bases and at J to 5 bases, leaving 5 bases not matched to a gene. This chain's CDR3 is CAINNGLAGGDTQYF. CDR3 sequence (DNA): TGTGCCATCAATAACGGACTAGCGGGGGGAGATACGCAGTATTTT.

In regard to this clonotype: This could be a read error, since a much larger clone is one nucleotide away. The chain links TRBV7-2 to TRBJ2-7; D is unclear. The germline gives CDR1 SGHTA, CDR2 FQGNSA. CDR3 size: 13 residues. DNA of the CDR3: TGTGCCAGCAGCCCTCCCAGCTCCGACGAGCAGTACTTC. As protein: CASSPPSSDEQYF.

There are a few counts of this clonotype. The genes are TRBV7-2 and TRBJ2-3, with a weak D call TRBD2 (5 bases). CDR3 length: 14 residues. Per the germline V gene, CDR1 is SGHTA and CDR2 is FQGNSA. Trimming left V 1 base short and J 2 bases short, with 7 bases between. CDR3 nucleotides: TGTGCCAGCAGCTTAGATAGCGCCACAGATACGCAGTATTTT. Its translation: CASSLDSATDTQYF.

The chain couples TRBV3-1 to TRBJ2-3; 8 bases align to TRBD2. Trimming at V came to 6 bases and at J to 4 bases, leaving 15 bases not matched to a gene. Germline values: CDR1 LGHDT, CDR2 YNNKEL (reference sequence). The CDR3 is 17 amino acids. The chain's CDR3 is CASSLGLAGRGADTQYF. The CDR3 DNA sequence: TGTGCCAGCAGTCTTGGACTAGCAGGGAGAGGAGCAGATACGCAGTATTTT.

The DNA for the CDR3 is TGTGCCAGCAGGAAACCGGGACAGGGTGGAATCACTTTCTTT. Its translation: CASRKPGQGGITFF. The chain carries TRBV27 and TRBJ1-1; 9 bases agree with TRBD1. V trimming: 6 bases; J trimming: 12 bases; junction bases outside the gene matches: 14. Germline CDR1 and CDR2: MNHEY and SMNVEV (reference sequence). This CDR3 has 14 amino acids.

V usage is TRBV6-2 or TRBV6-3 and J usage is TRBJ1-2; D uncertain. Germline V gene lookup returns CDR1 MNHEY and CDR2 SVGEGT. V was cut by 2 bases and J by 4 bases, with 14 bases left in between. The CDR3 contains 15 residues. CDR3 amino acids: CASSYRERAGYGYTF. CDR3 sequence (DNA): TGTGCCAGCAGTTACCGGGAGAGGGCAGGCTATGGCTACACCTTC.

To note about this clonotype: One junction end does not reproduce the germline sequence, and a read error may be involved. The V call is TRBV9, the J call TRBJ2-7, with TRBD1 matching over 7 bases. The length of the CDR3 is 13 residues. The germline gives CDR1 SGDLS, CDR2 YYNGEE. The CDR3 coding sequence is TGTGCCATCAGCCCAGGGGACAGCTACGAGCAGTACTTC. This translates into CAISPGDSYEQYF.

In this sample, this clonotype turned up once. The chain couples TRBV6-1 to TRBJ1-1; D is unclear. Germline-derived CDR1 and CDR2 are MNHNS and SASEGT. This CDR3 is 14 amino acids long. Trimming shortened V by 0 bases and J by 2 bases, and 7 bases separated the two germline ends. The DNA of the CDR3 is TGTGCCAGCAGTGAAGCGAGGTTTAACACTGAAGCTTTCTTT. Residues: CASSEARFNTEAFF.

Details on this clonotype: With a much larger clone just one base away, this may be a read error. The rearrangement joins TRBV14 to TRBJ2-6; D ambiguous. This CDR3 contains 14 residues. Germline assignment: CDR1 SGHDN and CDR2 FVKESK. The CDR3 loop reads CVSSRSSGANVLTF. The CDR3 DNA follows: TGTGTCAGCAGCCGTAGCTCTGGGGCCAACGTCCTGACTTTC.

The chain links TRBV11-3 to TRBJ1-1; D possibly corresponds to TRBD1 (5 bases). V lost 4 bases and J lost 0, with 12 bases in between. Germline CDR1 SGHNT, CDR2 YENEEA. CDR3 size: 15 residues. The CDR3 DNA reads TGTGCCAGCAGCTGGAGCCGCAGGGTGAACACTGAAGCTTTCTTT. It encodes CASSWSRRVNTEAFF.

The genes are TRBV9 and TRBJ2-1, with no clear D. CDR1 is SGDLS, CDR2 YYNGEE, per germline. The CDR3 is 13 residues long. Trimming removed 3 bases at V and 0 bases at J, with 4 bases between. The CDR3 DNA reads TGTGCCAGCAGCGGGAGCTCCTACAATGAGCAGTTCTTC. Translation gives CASSGSSYNEQFF. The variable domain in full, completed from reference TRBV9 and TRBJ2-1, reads DSGVTQTPKHLITATGQRVTLRCSPRSGDLSVYWYQQSLDQGLQFLIQYYNGEERAKGNILERFSAQQFPDLHSELNLSSLELGDSALYFCASSGSSYNEQFFGPGTRLTVL.

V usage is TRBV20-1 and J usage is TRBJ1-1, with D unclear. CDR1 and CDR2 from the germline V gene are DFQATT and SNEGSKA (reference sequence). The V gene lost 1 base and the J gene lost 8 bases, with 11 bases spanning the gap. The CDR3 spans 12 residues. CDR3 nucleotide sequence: TGCAGTGCTAGAGCCCCGGACCGAGAAGCTTTCTTT. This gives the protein CSARAPDREAFF.

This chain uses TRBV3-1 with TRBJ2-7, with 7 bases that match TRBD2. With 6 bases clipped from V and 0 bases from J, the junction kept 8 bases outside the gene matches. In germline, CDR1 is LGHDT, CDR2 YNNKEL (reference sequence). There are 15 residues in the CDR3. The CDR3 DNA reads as TGTGCCAGCAGTCGAAGCGGGATGATCTCCTACGAGCAGTACTTC. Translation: CASSRSGMISYEQYF.

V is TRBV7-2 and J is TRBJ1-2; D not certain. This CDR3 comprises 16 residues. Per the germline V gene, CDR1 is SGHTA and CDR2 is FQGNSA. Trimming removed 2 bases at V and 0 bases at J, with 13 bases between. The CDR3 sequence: CASSLSLAVANYGYTF. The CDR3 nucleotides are TGTGCCAGCAGCTTAAGTCTGGCGGTAGCTAACTATGGCTACACCTTC. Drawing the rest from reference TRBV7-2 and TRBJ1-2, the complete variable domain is GAGVSQSPSNKVTEKGKDVELRCDPISGHTALYWYRQSLGQGLEFLIYFQGNSAPDKSGLPSDRFSAERTGGSVSTLTIQRTQQEDSAVYLCASSLSLAVANYGYTFGSGTRLTVV.

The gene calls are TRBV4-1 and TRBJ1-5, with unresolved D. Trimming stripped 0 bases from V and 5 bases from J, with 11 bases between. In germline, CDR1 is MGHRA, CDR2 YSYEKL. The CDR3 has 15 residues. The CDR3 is CASSQENSAYQPQHF. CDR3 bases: TGCGCCAGCAGCCAAGAGAACAGTGCCTATCAGCCCCAGCATTTT.

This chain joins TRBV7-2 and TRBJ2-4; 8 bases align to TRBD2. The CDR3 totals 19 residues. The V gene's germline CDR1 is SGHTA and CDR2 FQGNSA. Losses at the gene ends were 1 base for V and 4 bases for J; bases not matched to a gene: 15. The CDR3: CASSLGTLGVAGTKNIQYF. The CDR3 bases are TGTGCCAGCAGCTTAGGAACCCTTGGGGTAGCGGGGACTAAAAACATTCAGTACTTC.

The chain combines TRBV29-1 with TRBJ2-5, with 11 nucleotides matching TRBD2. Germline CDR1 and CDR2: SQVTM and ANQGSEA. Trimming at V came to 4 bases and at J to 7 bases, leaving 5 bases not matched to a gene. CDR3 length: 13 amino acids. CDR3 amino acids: CSVVAGGGGTQYF. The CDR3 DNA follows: TGCAGCGTTGTAGCGGGAGGGGGCGGGACCCAGTACTTC. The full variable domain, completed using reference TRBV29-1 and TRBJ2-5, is SAVISQKPSRDICQRGTSLTIQCQVDSQVTMMFWYRQQPGQSLTLIATANQGSEATYESGFVIDKFPISRPNLTFSTLTVSNMSPEDSSIYLCSVVAGGGGTQYFGPGTRLLVL.

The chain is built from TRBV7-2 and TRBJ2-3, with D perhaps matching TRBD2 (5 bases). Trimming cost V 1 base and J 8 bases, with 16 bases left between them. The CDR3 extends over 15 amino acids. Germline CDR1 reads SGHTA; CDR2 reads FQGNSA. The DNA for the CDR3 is TGTGCCAGCAGCTTAGACGCGGGTCCCACGGGTACGCAGTATTTT. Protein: CASSLDAGPTGTQYF.

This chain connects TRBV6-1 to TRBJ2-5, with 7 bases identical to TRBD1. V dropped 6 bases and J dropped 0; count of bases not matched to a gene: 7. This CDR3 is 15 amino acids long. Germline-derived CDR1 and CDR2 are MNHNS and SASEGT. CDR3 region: CASRGPGQHQETQYF. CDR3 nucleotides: TGTGCCAGCAGGGGTCCGGGACAGCACCAAGAGACCCAGTACTTC.

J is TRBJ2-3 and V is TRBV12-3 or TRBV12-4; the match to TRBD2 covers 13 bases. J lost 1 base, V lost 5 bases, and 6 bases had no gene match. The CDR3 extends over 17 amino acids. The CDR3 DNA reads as TGTGCCAGCAGTCACGGGACTAGCGGGATCCGCACAGATACGCAGTATTTT. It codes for CASSHGTSGIRTDTQYF.

Here the CDR3 DNA reads TGCAGTGCTAGTAGAGGAGGATCCCTCTACGAGCAGTACTTC. Translation: CSASRGGSLYEQYF. The V and J genes are TRBV20-1 and TRBJ2-7; maybe TRBD2 (5 bases). The CDR3 is 14 amino acids. V lost 3 bases and J 3 bases, leaving 15 bases between the germline ends. The germline gives CDR1 DFQATT, CDR2 SNEGSKA (reference sequence).

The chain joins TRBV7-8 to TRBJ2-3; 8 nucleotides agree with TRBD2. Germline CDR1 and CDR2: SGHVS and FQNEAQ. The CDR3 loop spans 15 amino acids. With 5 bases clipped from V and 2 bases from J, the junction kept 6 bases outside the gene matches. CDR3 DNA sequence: TGTGCCAGCAGCGAGCGGGGGCGAAACACAGATACGCAGTATTTT. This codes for CASSERGRNTDTQYF.